This TCR beta chain is drawn from a study of blood T cell repertoires in COVID-19. The count of this clone is one. CDR1 and CDR2 (germline): LNHDA, SQIVND (reference sequence). This CDR3 has 16 residues. V trimming: 4 bases; J trimming: 2 bases; junction bases outside the gene matches: 10. TCRdb's table, derived via immunoSEQ multiplex PCR, lists solely in-frame clones and lacks some. The data contain 410,000 or so clones, about 91% of them singletons. This clonotype originated in a middle-aged woman with COVID-19, enrolled during active disease. What was sequenced was peripheral blood. The chain recombines TRBV19 with TRBJ1-2; 7 bases agree with TRBD1. CDR3 coding DNA: TGTGCCAGTAGTACGTACCGGGACAGACCCAACTATGGCTACACCTTC. Protein: CASSTYRDRPNYGYTF.